These 16 T cell receptor beta chains were all obtained from the same sample, sequenced in a study of shared clonotypes between healthy human individuals. Assay: immunoSEQ multiplex PCR; the TCRdb copy retains only in-frame clones and omits some. The sample lists about 1.1 million clones, 70% to 80% occurring once. Sequencing input: memory CD4+ T cells from PBMCs. Subset defined: CD45RA-negative fraction. The receptors were sampled from a man younger than 30 in good health. Some clones in this sample may be carry-over from other donors' samples.

CDR3 nucleotide sequence: TGTGCCAGCAGCATGGGAGGTGGCTCTGGAAACACCATATATTTT. This translates into CASSMGGGSGNTIYF. The chain employs TRBV5-4 and TRBJ1-3; the D is unclear. The CDR3 totals 15 residues. Germline V gene data show CDR1 as SGHNT and CDR2 as YYREEE (reference sequence). V dropped 4 bases and J dropped 0 bases, with 11 bases sitting between them.

V is TRBV6-5 and J is TRBJ1-1; D is unclear. CDR1 is MNHEY, CDR2 SVGAGI, per germline. CDR3 length: 13 residues. V was pared by 6 bases and J by 4 bases, with 12 bases between. The CDR3 spells CASRLMVGTEAFF. DNA for the CDR3: TGTGCCAGCAGGCTAATGGTGGGCACTGAAGCTTTCTTT.

The chain recombines TRBV15 with TRBJ2-7; D perhaps matches TRBD2 (6 bases). Germline CDR1 LNHNV, CDR2 YYDKDF (reference sequence). The CDR3 is made up of 13 amino acids. V lost 4 bases to trimming and J lost 4 bases, with 11 bases between them. The CDR3 bases are TGTGCCACCAGCAAAGTGGAGGGTTACGAGCAGTACTTC. It translates to CATSKVEGYEQYF.

This clone appeared a few times. The rearrangement uses TRBV30 and TRBJ1-1; D is possibly TRBD1 (5 bases). Trimming shortened V by 5 bases and J by 7 bases, and 11 bases separated the two germline ends. Per germline, CDR1 GTSNPN and CDR2 SVGIG (reference sequence). This CDR3 has 11 amino acids. The CDR3 sequence is CAWSNRYEAFF. For the CDR3, the DNA is TGTGCCTGGTCTAACAGGTATGAAGCTTTCTTT.

CDR3: CASSYGGRGSPLHF. CDR3 bases: TGTGCCAGCAGTTACGGAGGTCGGGGTTCACCCCTCCACTTT. The chain couples TRBV6-5 to TRBJ1-6, with D unclear. The CDR3 is made up of 14 amino acids. Germline V CDR1 and CDR2: MNHEY, SVGAGI. V lost 2 bases, J lost 9 bases, and 11 bases lay in between.

The table lists this clone with a few counts. This chain connects TRBV28 to TRBJ1-2; tentative D call: TRBD1 (5 bases). Germline CDR1 and CDR2: MDHEN and SYDVKM. The V gene lost 4 bases and the J gene lost 1 base, with 16 bases spanning the gap. CDR3 length: 16 residues. The CDR3 region is CASSSAGTPFNYGYTF. In DNA, the CDR3 is TGTGCCAGCAGTTCCGCAGGGACCCCCTTTAACTATGGCTACACCTTC.

The V call is TRBV5-5, the J call TRBJ2-4, with 11 nucleotides matching TRBD1. The CDR3 consists of 17 residues. CDR1 is SGHKS, CDR2 YYEKEE, per germline (reference sequence). V was pared by 3 bases and J by 8 bases, with 13 bases of the junction left unmatched. This CDR3 reads CASSWIFGQGAGDIQYF. Here the CDR3 DNA reads TGTGCCAGCAGCTGGATATTCGGACAGGGGGCCGGGGACATTCAGTACTTC. Variable domain in full (rest from reference TRBV5-5 and TRBJ2-4): DAGVTQSPTHLIKTRGQQVTLRCSPISGHKSVSWYQQVLGQGPQFIFQYYEKEERGRGNFPDRFSARQFPNYSSELNVNALLLGDSALYLCASSWIFGQGAGDIQYFGAGTRLSVL.

The rearrangement links TRBV7-2 to TRBJ2-7; 10 bases line up with TRBD1. Germline CDR1 SGHTA, CDR2 FQGNSA. CDR3 length equals 15 residues. V dropped 5 bases and J dropped 5; count of bases not matched to a gene: 9. The CDR3 reads CASSQGQGYSNEQYF. The CDR3 DNA sequence: TGTGCCAGCAGCCAGGGACAGGGGTATTCGAACGAGCAGTACTTC.

Concerning this clone itself: The same CDR3 also results from other DNA sequences found in this sample. CDR3 coding DNA: TGTGCCAGCAGCTTAGGACAGGGAGGCACAGATACGCAGTATTTT. This codes for CASSLGQGGTDTQYF. The chain links TRBV7-7 to TRBJ2-3, with 7 bases that match TRBD1. The CDR3 extends over 15 amino acids. In germline, CDR1 is SSHAT, CDR2 FNYEAQ (reference sequence). Trimming at V came to 1 base and at J to 1 base, leaving 2 bases not matched to a gene.

This rearrangement joins TRBV7-9 to TRBJ2-3; 8 bases are a match to TRBD1. This CDR3 is 15 amino acids long. The V gene's germline CDR1 is SEHNR and CDR2 FQNEAQ (reference sequence). The trim removed 3 bases at V and 1 base at J, leaving 3 bases unmatched. This CDR3 reads CASSFRGQGTDTQYF. In DNA form, the CDR3 reads TGTGCCAGCAGCTTCAGGGGGCAAGGCACAGATACGCAGTATTTT.

The chain links TRBV7-9 to TRBJ2-5; 7 positions match TRBD1. The ends lost 4 bases at V and 5 bases at J; junction bases unmatched: 13. In germline, CDR1 is SEHNR, CDR2 FQNEAQ (reference sequence). The CDR3 is 16 residues long. CDR3 DNA sequence: TGTGCCAGCAGCTCTACAGGGGCGAGGGGTAAGGAGACCCAGTACTTC. Translated, it gives CASSSTGARGKETQYF.

This clone came up once. Other DNA sequences from this sample encode an identical CDR3 as well. V is TRBV7-3 and J is TRBJ2-5; D is uncertain. The ends were cut back, 3 bases at V and 3 bases at J, with 8 bases in the middle. Germline assignment: CDR1 SGHTA and CDR2 FQGTGA. The CDR3 spans 13 residues. The CDR3: CASSFGREETQYF. For the CDR3, the DNA is TGTGCCAGCAGCTTTGGACGCGAAGAGACCCAGTACTTC.

CDR3 DNA: TGTGCCAGCAGCCCGGAGCCCCAAGAGACCCAGTACTTC. Protein product: CASSPEPQETQYF. The chain joins TRBV7-3 to TRBJ2-5; D gene ambiguous. Per the germline V gene, CDR1 is SGHTA and CDR2 is FQGTGA. Trimming cost V 5 bases and J 1 base, with 8 bases left between them. The CDR3 runs 13 residues.

In its sample, this clone was seen a few times. Distinct nucleotide sequences in the sample also encode this CDR3. The V and J genes are TRBV30 and TRBJ1-1; D may be TRBD1 (6 bases). CDR1 is GTSNPN, CDR2 SVGIG, per germline (reference sequence). The CDR3 is made up of 13 amino acids. Trimming pared 3 bases from V and 8 bases from J, leaving 16 bases between. The CDR3 coding sequence is TGTGCCTGGAGCGCTAATTCCGGGACAGAAGCTTTCTTT. Amino acid sequence: CAWSANSGTEAFF.

The V call is TRBV15, the J call TRBJ2-1; TRBD2 matches 7 bases. CDR1 is LNHNV and CDR2 is YYDKDF in the germline V gene (reference sequence). The CDR3 covers 16 residues. V shed 3 bases, J shed 2 bases, and the junction held 7 bases outside the gene matches. DNA for the CDR3: TGTGCCACCAGCAGGACTAAGCGGGAAGCCTACAATGAGCAGTTCTTC. Translation: CATSRTKREAYNEQFF.

The chain links TRBV19 to TRBJ1-3; D call uncertain. CDR3 length: 14 residues. V was clipped by 2 bases and J by 4 bases, with 9 bases between them. From germline, CDR1 is LNHDA and CDR2 SQIVND (reference sequence). The CDR3 here is CASSIRGIGNTIYF. The CDR3 nucleotides read TGTGCCAGTAGTATACGAGGGATCGGAAACACCATATATTTT.